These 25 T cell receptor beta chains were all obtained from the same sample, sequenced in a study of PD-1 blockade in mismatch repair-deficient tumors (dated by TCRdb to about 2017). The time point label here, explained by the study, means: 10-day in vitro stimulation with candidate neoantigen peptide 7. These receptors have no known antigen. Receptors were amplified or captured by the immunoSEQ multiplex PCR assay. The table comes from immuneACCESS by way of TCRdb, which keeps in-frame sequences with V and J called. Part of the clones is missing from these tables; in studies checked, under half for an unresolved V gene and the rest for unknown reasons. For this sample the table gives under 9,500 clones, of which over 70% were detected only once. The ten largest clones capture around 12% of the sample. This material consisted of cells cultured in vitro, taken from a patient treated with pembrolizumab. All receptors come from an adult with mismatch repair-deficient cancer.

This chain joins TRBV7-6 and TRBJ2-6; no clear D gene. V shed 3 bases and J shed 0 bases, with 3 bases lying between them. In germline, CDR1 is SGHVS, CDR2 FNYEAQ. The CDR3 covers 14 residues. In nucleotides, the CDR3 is TGTGCCAGCAGCTTCAGCTCTGGGGCCAACGTCCTGACTTTC. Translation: CASSFSSGANVLTF.

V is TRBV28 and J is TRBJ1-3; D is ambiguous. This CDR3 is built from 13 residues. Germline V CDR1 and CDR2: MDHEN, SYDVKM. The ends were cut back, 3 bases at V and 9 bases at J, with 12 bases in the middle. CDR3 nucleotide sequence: TGTGCCAGCAGTTTCGTACATGGTGGCACCATATATTTT. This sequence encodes CASSFVHGGTIYF.

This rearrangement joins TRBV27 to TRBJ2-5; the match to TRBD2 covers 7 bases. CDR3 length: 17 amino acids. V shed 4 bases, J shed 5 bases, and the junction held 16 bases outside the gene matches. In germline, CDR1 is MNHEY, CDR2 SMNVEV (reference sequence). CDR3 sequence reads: CASSSAKTPGLGETQYF. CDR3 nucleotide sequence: TGTGCCAGCAGTTCGGCTAAAACTCCCGGACTAGGGGAGACCCAGTACTTC.

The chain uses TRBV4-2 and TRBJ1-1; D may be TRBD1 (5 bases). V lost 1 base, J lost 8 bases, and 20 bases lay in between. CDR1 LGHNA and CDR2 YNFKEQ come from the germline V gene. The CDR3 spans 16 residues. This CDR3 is CASSQGLRDGNWEAFF. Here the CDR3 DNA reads TGTGCCAGCAGCCAAGGTTTGAGGGACGGAAACTGGGAAGCTTTCTTT.

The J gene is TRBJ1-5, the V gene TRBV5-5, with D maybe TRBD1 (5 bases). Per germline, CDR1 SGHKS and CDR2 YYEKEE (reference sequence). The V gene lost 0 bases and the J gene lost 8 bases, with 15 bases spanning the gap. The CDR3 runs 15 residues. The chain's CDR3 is CASSLEAGSSEPQHF. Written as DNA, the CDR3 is TGTGCCAGCAGCTTGGAGGCAGGGTCCTCGGAGCCCCAGCATTTT. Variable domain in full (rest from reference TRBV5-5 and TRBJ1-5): DAGVTQSPTHLIKTRGQQVTLRCSPISGHKSVSWYQQVLGQGPQFIFQYYEKEERGRGNFPDRFSARQFPNYSSELNVNALLLGDSALYLCASSLEAGSSEPQHFGDGTRLSIL.

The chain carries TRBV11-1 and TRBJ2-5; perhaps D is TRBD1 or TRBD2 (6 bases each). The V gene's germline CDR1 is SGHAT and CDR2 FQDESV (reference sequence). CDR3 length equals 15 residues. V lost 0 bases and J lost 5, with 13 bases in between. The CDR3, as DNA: TGTGCCAGCAGCTTAGCTGGGGGGCGGCGGGAGACCCAGTACTTC. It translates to CASSLAGGRRETQYF.

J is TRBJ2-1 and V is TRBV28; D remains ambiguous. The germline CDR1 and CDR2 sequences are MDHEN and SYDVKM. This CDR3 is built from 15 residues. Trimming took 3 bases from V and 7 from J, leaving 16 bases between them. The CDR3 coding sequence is TGTGCCAGCAGTTTTCCCGACTTGCCCCCTAATGAGCAGTTCTTC. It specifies CASSFPDLPPNEQFF.

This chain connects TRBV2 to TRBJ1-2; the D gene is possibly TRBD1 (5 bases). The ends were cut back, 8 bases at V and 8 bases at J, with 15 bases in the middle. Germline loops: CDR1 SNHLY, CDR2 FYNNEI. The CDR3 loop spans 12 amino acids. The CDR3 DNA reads TGTGCCAGCCGTCAGGGACCTACGGGCTACACCTTC. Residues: CASRQGPTGYTF.

The CDR3, as DNA: TGCGCCAGCGCGGGGACTAGCGGGACTAGCACAGATACGCAGTATTTT. Translation gives CASAGTSGTSTDTQYF. The chain links TRBV5-1 to TRBJ2-3; 13 bases line up with TRBD2. The CDR3 has 16 residues. Trimming cost V 7 bases and J 0 bases; bases outside gene matches: 5. The germline gives CDR1 SGHRS, CDR2 YFSETQ. The full variable domain, completed using reference TRBV5-1 and TRBJ2-3, is KAGVTQTPRYLIKTRGQQVTLSCSPISGHRSVSWYQQTPGQGLQFLFEYFSETQRNKGNFPGRFSGRQFSNSRSEMNVSTLELGDSALYLCASAGTSGTSTDTQYFGPGTRLTVL.

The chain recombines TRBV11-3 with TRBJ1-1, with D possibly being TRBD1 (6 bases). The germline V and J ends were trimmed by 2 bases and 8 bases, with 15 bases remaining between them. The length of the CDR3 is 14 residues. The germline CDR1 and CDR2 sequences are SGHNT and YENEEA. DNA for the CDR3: TGTGCCAGCAGCTTATCCCTACGGGGGCCCGAAGCTTTCTTT. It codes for CASSLSLRGPEAFF.

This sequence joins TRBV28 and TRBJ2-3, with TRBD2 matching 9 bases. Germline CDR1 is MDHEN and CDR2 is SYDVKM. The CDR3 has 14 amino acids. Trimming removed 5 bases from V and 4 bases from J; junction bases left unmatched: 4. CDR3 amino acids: CASSQREDPDTQYF. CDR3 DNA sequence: TGTGCCAGCAGTCAGCGGGAGGATCCAGATACGCAGTATTTT.

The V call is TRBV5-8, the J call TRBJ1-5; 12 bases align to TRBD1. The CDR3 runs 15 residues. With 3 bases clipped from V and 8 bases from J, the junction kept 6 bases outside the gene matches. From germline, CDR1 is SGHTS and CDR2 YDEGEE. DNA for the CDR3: TGTGCCAGCAGCTGGGGGACAGGGGGCGAGGAGCCCCAGCATTTT. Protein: CASSWGTGGEEPQHF.

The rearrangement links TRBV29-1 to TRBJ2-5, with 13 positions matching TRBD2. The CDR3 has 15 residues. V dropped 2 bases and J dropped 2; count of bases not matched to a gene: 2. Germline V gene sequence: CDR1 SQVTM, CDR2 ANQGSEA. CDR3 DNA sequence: TGCAGCGTTGAATGGACTAGCGGGAGTCAAGAGACCCAGTACTTC. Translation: CSVEWTSGSQETQYF.

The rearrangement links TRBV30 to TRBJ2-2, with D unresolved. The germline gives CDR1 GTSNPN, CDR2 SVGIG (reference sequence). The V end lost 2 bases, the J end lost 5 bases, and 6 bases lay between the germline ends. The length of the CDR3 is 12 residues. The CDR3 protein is CAWSTRTGELFF. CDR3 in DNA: TGTGCCTGGAGTACCCGAACCGGGGAGCTGTTTTTT.

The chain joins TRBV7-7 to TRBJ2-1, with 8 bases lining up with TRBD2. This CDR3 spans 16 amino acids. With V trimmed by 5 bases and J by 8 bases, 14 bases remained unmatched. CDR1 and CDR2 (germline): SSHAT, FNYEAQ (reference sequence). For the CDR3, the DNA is TGTGCCAGCAGCCCCACCAGTACTAGCGGTACGGATGAGCAGTTCTTC. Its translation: CASSPTSTSGTDEQFF.

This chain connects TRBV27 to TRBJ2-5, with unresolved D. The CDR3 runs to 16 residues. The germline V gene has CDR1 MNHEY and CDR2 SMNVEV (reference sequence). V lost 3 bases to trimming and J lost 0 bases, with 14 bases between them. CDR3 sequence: CASSLNLGNYQETQYF. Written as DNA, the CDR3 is TGTGCCAGCAGTTTGAATCTGGGAAATTACCAAGAGACCCAGTACTTC.

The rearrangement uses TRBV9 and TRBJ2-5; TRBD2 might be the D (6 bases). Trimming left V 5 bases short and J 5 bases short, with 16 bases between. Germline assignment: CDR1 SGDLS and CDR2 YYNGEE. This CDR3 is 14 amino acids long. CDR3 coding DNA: TGTGCCAGCAGTGGGGGGAGTTCAGGGGAGACCCAGTACTTC. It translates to CASSGGSSGETQYF.

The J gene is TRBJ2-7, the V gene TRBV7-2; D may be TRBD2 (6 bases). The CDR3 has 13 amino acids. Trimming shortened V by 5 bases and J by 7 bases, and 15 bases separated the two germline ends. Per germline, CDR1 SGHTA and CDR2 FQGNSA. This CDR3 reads CASSLRLVREQYF. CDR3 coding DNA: TGTGCCAGCAGCCTTCGACTAGTAAGGGAGCAGTACTTC. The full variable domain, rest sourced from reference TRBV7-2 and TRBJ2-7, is GAGVSQSPSNKVTEKGKDVELRCDPISGHTALYWYRQSLGQGLEFLIYFQGNSAPDKSGLPSDRFSAERTGGSVSTLTIQRTQQEDSAVYLCASSLRLVREQYFGPGTRLTVT.

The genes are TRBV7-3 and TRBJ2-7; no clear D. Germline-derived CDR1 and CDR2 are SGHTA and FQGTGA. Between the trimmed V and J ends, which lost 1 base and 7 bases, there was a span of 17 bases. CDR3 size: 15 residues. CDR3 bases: TGTGCCAGCAGCTTAATCAGTGGGTCTTATGGGGAGCAGTACTTC. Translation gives CASSLISGSYGEQYF.

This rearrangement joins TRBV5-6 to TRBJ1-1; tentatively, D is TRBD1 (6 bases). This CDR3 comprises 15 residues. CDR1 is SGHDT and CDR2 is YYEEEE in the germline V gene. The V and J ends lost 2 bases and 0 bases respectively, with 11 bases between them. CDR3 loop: CASSLPGQMNTEAFF. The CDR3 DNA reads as TGTGCCAGCAGCTTACCGGGACAAATGAACACTGAAGCTTTCTTT.

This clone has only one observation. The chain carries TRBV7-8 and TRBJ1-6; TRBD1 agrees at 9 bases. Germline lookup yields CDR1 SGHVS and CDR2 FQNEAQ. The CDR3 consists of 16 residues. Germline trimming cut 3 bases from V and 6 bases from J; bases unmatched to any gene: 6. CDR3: CASSFSRDRVNSPLHF. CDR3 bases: TGTGCCAGCAGCTTTAGCCGGGACAGGGTTAATTCACCCCTCCACTTT.

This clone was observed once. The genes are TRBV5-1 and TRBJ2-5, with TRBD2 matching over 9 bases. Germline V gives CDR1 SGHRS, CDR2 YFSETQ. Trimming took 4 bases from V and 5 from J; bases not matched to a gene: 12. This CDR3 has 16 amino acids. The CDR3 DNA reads TGCGCCAGCAGCCCATTAGCTAGCGGGAAGGGGGAGACCCAGTACTTC. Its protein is CASSPLASGKGETQYF.

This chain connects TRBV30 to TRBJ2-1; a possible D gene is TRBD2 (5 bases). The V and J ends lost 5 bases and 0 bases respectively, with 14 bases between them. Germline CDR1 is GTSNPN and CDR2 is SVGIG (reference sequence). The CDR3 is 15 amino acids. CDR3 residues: CAWSHSGSSYNEQFF. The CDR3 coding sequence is TGTGCCTGGTCTCACAGCGGTAGCTCCTACAATGAGCAGTTCTTC.

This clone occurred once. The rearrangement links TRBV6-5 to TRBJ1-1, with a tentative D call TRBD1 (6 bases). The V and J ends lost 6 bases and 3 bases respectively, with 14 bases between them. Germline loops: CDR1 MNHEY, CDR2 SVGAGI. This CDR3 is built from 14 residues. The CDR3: CASRSDRYYTEAFF. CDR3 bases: TGTGCCAGCAGATCAGACAGGTACTACACTGAAGCTTTCTTT.

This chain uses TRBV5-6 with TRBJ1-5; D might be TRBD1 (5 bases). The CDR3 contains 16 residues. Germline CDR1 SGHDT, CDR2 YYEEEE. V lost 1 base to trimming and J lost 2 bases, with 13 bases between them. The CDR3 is CASSLFSGTGNQPQHF. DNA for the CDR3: TGTGCCAGCAGCTTGTTTTCTGGGACGGGCAATCAGCCCCAGCATTTT.